Presented here are 4 T cell receptor beta chains from one specimen sequenced in a study of technical replicates of blood from four donors. Using immunoSEQ multiplex PCR, the repertoire was profiled, and TCRdb retains in-frame clones only, with some absent. The sample includes over 85,000 clones, about 95% of them seen just once. The sample comprised T cells isolated from PBMCs. Receptor source: a human donor in good health.

V and J are TRBV19 and TRBJ1-1; D perhaps matches TRBD1 (6 bases). The CDR3 sequence is 16 residues long. The V gene lost 3 bases and the J gene lost 3 bases, with 17 bases spanning the gap. Germline loops: CDR1 LNHDA, CDR2 SQIVND (reference sequence). CDR3 bases: TGTGCCAGTAGTATGGAGCAGGACAGTGGGGACACTGAAGCTTTCTTT. This gives the protein CASSMEQDSGDTEAFF.

V usage is TRBV13 and J usage is TRBJ2-1; 10 bases align to TRBD2. Germline V CDR1 and CDR2: PRHDT, FYEKMQ (reference sequence). The V gene end was trimmed by 5 bases and the J gene end by 7 bases; junction bases not matched to a gene: 8. This CDR3 is built from 15 residues. In DNA, the CDR3 is TGTGCCAGCAGCCACGGACTAGCGGTACAAAATGAGCAGTTCTTC. It yields the protein CASSHGLAVQNEQFF.

The gene calls are TRBV25-1 and TRBJ2-7; 7 bases align to TRBD1. CDR1 and CDR2 (germline): MGHDK, SYGVNS. J lost 5 bases, V lost 5 bases, and 12 bases had no gene match. The CDR3 is made up of 15 amino acids. For the CDR3, the DNA is TGTGCCAGCAGTCTACCAGACAGGGTAGAGAACGAGCAGTACTTC. Protein: CASSLPDRVENEQYF.

V and J are TRBV5-6 and TRBJ2-1; the D gene is possibly TRBD2 (6 bases). V was trimmed by 2 bases and J by 9 bases, leaving 9 bases between them. The CDR3 runs 12 residues. Germline CDR1 SGHDT, CDR2 YYEEEE. CDR3 bases: TGTGCCAGCAGCTTTCTAGCGCTTGAGCAGTTCTTC. Translating it yields CASSFLALEQFF. Together with reference TRBV5-6 and TRBJ2-1, the CDR3 gives the full variable domain: DAGVTQSPTHLIKTRGQQVTLRCSPKSGHDTVSWYQQALGQGPQFIFQYYEEEERQRGNFPDRFSGHQFPNYSSELNVNALLLGDSALYLCASSFLALEQFFGPGTRLTVL.